The 9 T cell receptor beta chains reported below all come from one sample, sequenced in a study of CD8 T cells in Susac syndrome. Random hexamers primed reverse transcription of about 0.5 to 1 ug RNA. TCRdb used MiXCR to reprocess the immunoSEQ multiplex PCR reads, holding one entry per CDR3 protein. The sample yields about 200,000 distinct CDR3 sequences, 85% to 95% seen once. Sample: CD4+ T cells from PBMCs. These receptor sequences come from a human donor in good health.

The chain links TRBV24-1 to TRBJ2-5, with D unresolved. CDR1 KGHDR and CDR2 SFDVKD come from the germline V gene. CDR3 length: 13 residues. V lost 4 bases and J lost 4, with 9 bases in between. The CDR3 coding sequence is TGTGCCACCAGTGACGAATATAGAGAGACCCAGTACTTC. This sequence encodes CATSDEYRETQYF.

The V call is TRBV12-3 or TRBV12-4, the J call TRBJ1-2; possibly TRBD1 for D (5 bases). V gave up 3 bases and J gave up 4 bases, with 9 bases separating them. The CDR3 sequence is 13 residues long. The DNA of the CDR3 is TGTGCCAGCAGTTTCCAGGGTTCCTATGGCTACACCTTC. Amino acid sequence: CASSFQGSYGYTF.

Written as DNA, the CDR3 is TGTGCCAGCAGTTACCCCCCCGGGAGGGCCCGGCTCAATGAGCAGTTCTTC. Translated: CASSYPPGRARLNEQFF. This rearrangement joins TRBV6-5 to TRBJ2-1; 8 positions agree with TRBD2. The trim removed 2 bases at V and 6 bases at J, leaving 12 bases unmatched. The CDR3 runs 17 residues. Germline lookup yields CDR1 MNHEY and CDR2 SVGAGI.

V is TRBV29-1 and J is TRBJ2-3, with D perhaps TRBD1 or TRBD2 (5 bases each). The V end was cut by 7 bases, the J end by 0 bases, with 14 bases between. This CDR3 spans 14 amino acids. CDR1 is SQVTM, CDR2 ANQGSEA, per germline. Written as DNA, the CDR3 is TGCAGCGCCCGTGAGGGACCCAGCACAGATACGCAGTATTTT. Translated: CSAREGPSTDTQYF.

The V gene is TRBV25-1, the J gene TRBJ2-5; tentative D call: TRBD2 (6 bases). This CDR3 is built from 15 residues. Germline values: CDR1 MGHDK, CDR2 SYGVNS. The V and J ends lost 6 bases and 1 base respectively, with 15 bases between them. The CDR3 region has the DNA TGTGCCAGCAGGTCAACAGGAGGGACCCAAGAGACCCAGTACTTC. Translating gives CASRSTGGTQETQYF. Drawing the rest from reference TRBV25-1 and TRBJ2-5, the complete variable domain is EADIYQTPRYLVIGTGKKITLECSQTMGHDKMYWYQQDPGMELHLIHYSYGVNSTEKGDLSSESTVSRIRTEHFPLTLESARPSHTSQYLCASRSTGGTQETQYFGPGTRLLVL.

The table lists this clonotype with a count of one. V is TRBV5-1 and J is TRBJ2-7; 10 positions agree with TRBD1. V shed 4 bases and J 5 bases; nucleotides not matched to a gene: 6. This CDR3 has 14 amino acids. In germline, CDR1 is SGHRS, CDR2 YFSETQ. CDR3 amino acids: CASSPGQGDDEQYF. CDR3 bases: TGCGCCAGCAGCCCTGGACAGGGGGACGACGAGCAGTACTTC.

The rearrangement uses TRBV29-1 and TRBJ2-1, with TRBD1 matching over 12 bases. J lost 7 bases, V lost 5 bases, and 15 bases had no gene match. CDR1 SQVTM and CDR2 ANQGSEA come from the germline V gene. This CDR3 spans 17 amino acids. The CDR3 loop reads CSVIHINPGQGANEQFF. DNA for the CDR3: TGCAGCGTTATACATATCAATCCGGGACAGGGGGCTAATGAGCAGTTCTTC.

The J gene is TRBJ2-2, the V gene TRBV20-1; D is perhaps TRBD2 (6 bases). This CDR3 is 14 amino acids long. Germline CDR1 is DFQATT and CDR2 is SNEGSKA (reference sequence). V was clipped by 5 bases and J by 4 bases, with 14 bases between them. CDR3 DNA sequence: TGCAGTGCTCCCAGGACTACGACCACCGGGGAGCTGTTTTTT. Translated: CSAPRTTTTGELFF.

This clonotype was seen once. At one of its ends the junction is not consistent with the germline gene, which may arise from a read error. The gene calls are TRBV20-1 and TRBJ1-4, with D hard to call. The CDR3 is 10 residues long. Germline CDR1 is DFQATT and CDR2 is SNEGSKA (reference sequence). The CDR3 coding sequence is TGCAGTGCTAGACTTGAGGCGGTCCTATTT. The encoded protein is CSARLEAVLF.